This section outlines one T cell receptor (beta chain) sequence together with its context. Its specificity is unknown. A read error may explain this, as a much larger clone is one base away. Healthy Caucasians from Russia aged roughly 6 to 95 served as donors. The use of a sample-barcoded 5' primer and a J-beta primer mix characterized a second PCR of about 7 to 12 cycles. TCRdb re-called the 5' RACE reads through MiXCR, storing one row per CDR3 protein. The repertoire has about 1.6 million distinct CDR3 sequences, about 35% of them found once; the top ten carry approximately 11%. These data come from a study of blood T cells in healthy people across ages. Points from the study as a whole: There was no known CMV status for donors, so expanded clonotype changes were possibly confounded. Estimates based on one million T cells were treated as lower bounds. Donors of long life had a larger count of naive CD4+ cells and greater diversity than aged donors.

What was sequenced was blood. The source is a woman aged 30 to 39 in good health.

In DNA form, the CDR3 reads TGCAGCGTAAGCAGGGGGCAGAGGTACGAGCAGTACTTC. Its translation: CSVSRGQRYEQYF. The chain has TRBV29-1 and TRBJ2-7, with 8 positions matching TRBD1. This CDR3 spans 13 amino acids. J was trimmed by 4 bases and V by 6 bases; bases with no gene match: 8. Per germline, CDR1 SQVTM and CDR2 ANQGSEA.